The T cell receptor beta chain under discussion was sequenced for a study of post-analysis software for immune sequencing data. The CDR3 runs to 12 residues. The V end lost 5 bases, the J end lost 10 bases, and 11 bases lay between the germline ends. Germline V gene lookup returns CDR1 MNHEY and CDR2 SVGAGI. This clonotype has only a few counts. The target antigen is unknown. cDNA libraries for TCR beta contained unique molecular identifiers. TCRdb re-called the PCR reads through MiXCR, storing one row per CDR3 protein. The sample lists about 540,000 distinct CDR3 sequences, around a third occurring once. Study results and limitations: A handful of TRBV segments were significantly more frequent in patients than in controls. TRBV5-6, TRBV5-1 and TRBV20-1 were among these segments.

This receptor was obtained from a girl under 18 with multiple sclerosis. The chain carries TRBV6-5 and TRBJ1-4; D is unresolved. Specimen: blood. CDR3 bases: TGTGCCAGCAGTATGCAGAGAGGAAAACTGTTTTTT. Protein product: CASSMQRGKLFF.